This T cell receptor (beta chain) was obtained from a study of OX40 agonist ivuxolimab in advanced cancers. On the study more broadly: Among those enrolled, mean age was about 58 years (range roughly 20 to 79) and over 70% were male. Regarding the study as a whole: On average, a greater number of expanded clones characterised CD8+ T cells relative to CD4+. At 0.1 to 3.0 mg/kg and by week 6, clonal expansion occurred in CD4+ and CD8+ blood T cells.

V was trimmed by 5 bases and J by 3 bases, leaving 8 bases between them. This CDR3 is built from 12 residues. Per germline, CDR1 SGHTA and CDR2 FQGNSA. This clone was counted a few times. Its antigen remains unidentified. Sequencing was performed with immunoSEQ multiplex PCR; in TCRdb, only in-frame clones are kept and a portion is missing. The sample consists of under 80,000 clones, 90% to 95% of them appearing once. The timepoints at which blood was sampled were baseline, cycle 4 day 1, and cycle 7 day 1. The J gene is TRBJ2-7, the V gene TRBV7-2; D is undetermined. This receptor was identified in an adult with an advanced solid tumor such as melanoma, head and neck, liver or kidney cancer. Sample: CD4+ or CD8+ T cells sorted from blood, taken in a trial of the OX40 agonist ivuxolimab. The chain's CDR3 is CASSQFLYEQYF. The CDR3 coding sequence is TGTGCCAGCAGCCAATTCCTCTACGAGCAGTACTTC.